This T cell receptor (beta chain) was captured in a study of vaccination and CD4 T cells after COVID-19 (dated by TCRdb to between 2022 and 2023). Concerning the study at large: Six males and four females were included in the convalescent cohort, with two Hispanic individuals, seven Caucasians, two Asians and one multiracial person represented. Participants got two doses of the Pfizer-BioNTech BNT162b2 vaccine (n=8) or two doses of the Moderna mRNA-1273 vaccine (n=2). Post-COVID blood samples from convalescent patients were collected a median of 101 days after diagnosis, with a range of roughly 35 to 180 days. Post-vaccine blood samples were taken a median of approximately 76 days after the second vaccine dose, with a range of roughly 13 to 250 days. Culture stimuli were overlapping spike peptide pools from SARS-CoV-2 and from the common cold coronaviruses HCoV-NL63, HCoV-OC43 and HCoV-229E. Control cultures used a CEFX viral epitope pool as positive control, an HIV-1 Nef peptide pool as negative control, or no peptide. The spike-specific CD4+ TCR repertoire was compared before and after mRNA vaccination in over nine COVID-19 convalescent patients and a few infection-naive healthy vaccine recipients. In an earlier paper using these donors, memory CD4+ T cell crossreactivity between SARS-CoV-2 and common cold coronavirus spike proteins was assessed at the TCR clonotype level. General conclusions and limits of the study: Among the post-vaccine SARS-CoV-2-reactive clones in convalescent patients, a median about 87% showed up only after vaccination, which suggests vaccine-specific priming. Relatively few convalescent patients were included in the study, and early timepoints after natural infection were not analyzed. Although the median number of SARS-CoV-2-reactive clonotypes went up from 20 to 25 after infection to some 38 after vaccination, the increase was not significant. Nearly all vaccine-specific clones in convalescent patients (304 of 307) were mono-reactive for SARS-CoV-2 spike rather than cross-reactive with common cold coronaviruses.

Receptor amplification or capture employed PCR. At the Johns Hopkins FTIC core, DNA from the cultured CD4+ T cells underwent TCR sequencing with the Oncomine TCR Beta short-read assay. The QIAamp micro DNA kit was used to extract genomic DNA from the cultured CD4+ T cells. Oncomine TCR Beta libraries from cultured CD4+ T cells were pooled using unique dual indexes and sequenced on an Illumina iSeq 100. Per the original workflow: Non-productive sequences were removed, and CDR3s that did not start with C, did not end with F or W, or were shorter than 7 amino acids were discarded. The MANAFEST web application identified antigen-specific clonotypes by comparing peptide-stimulated wells against reference wells and other culture wells. Positive clones required FDR below 0.05, an odds ratio above 5, and productive frequency above 0.1% in at least two of three replicate wells. A clonotype was classed as cross-reactive if the clonotype showed significant expansion both in SARS-CoV-2 spike wells and in at least one common cold coronavirus spike condition. Similarity between CDR3 sequences was evaluated in R version 3.6.1 using Levenshtein distances (stringdist) and unrooted phylogenetic trees (ape). TCRdb reprocessing: public reads trimmed at Q25 with fastp, clones called with MiXCR, in-frame beta chains kept. Each CDR3 protein appears once, grouped with its most common genes and DNA. The V and J calls here are based on TCRdb, not the publication. The sample table lists several thousand distinct CDR3 sequences, less than 50% of them with a count of one. Roughly a quarter of the sample belongs to the ten largest clones.

This clonotype was observed a few times. Its antigen remains unidentified. One end of the junction fails to match germline, which may point to a read error. Taken from cysteine to phenylalanine, the CDR3 has 16 residues. CDR3 DNA is the only sequence kept; it has 48 bases, read in frame from the first base. In the germline V gene (reference sequence), CDR1 corresponds to SEHNR and CDR2 to FQNEAQ. The intended sense of this specimen's treatment or condition label: approximately 9-day PBMC culture with coronavirus spike peptide pools or control peptides (ViraFEST assay). CD4+ T cells from unexposed donors were collected before the COVID-19 pandemic (2011-2018). To expand antigen-specific T cells with peptide pools and then pick out the expanded clonotypes through TCR sequencing, the study relied on the ViraFEST assay. Each well held around 2 million PBMCs cultured with about 9.8 ug/ml peptide pools in IMDM containing 5% human AB serum and approximately 10 IU/ml IL-2. On days 3 and 7, half of the culture medium was replaced with fresh IL-2-containing medium. After 10 days of culture, CD4+ T cells were isolated by negative selection using the EasySep CD4+ T cell isolation kit. As cell numbers permitted, CD4+ T cells from unexposed donors were tested for reactivity to SARS-CoV-2 S and N and to four common cold coronavirus spike pools. PBMCs were separated from whole blood using Ficoll-Paque Plus gradient centrifugation and then either used fresh or cryopreserved at -140C. Each culture condition was generally run in triplicate wells. Leukapheresis product for the unexposed donors was purchased commercially.

The sequence joins TRBV7-9 to TRBJ1-5; D gene: possibly TRBD1, on 6 matching bases. The receptor comes from a human donor in good health. The source material was CD4+ T cells from blood, cultured in vitro. CDR3 sequence: CASSLARGLENQPQHF. The DNA reads TGTGCCAGCAGCCTAGCCAGGGGTCTCGAAAATCAGCCCCAGCATTTT.